Included here is one TCR beta chain sequence, with context. The antigen this receptor binds is unknown. Base qualities are missing; no much larger clone stands one base away. Measured from the cysteine to the phenylalanine, the CDR3 is 13 residues long. Only the CDR3 portion is preserved as DNA: 39 bases, with reading frame beginning at the first base. V was cut back by 6 bases and J by 1 base, leaving a gap of 7 bases between them. Via the germline V gene, CDR1 is KGHDR and CDR2 SFDVKD. This specimen belongs to a study of blood T cell repertoires in COVID-19 (dated by TCRdb to the early 2020s). Some background on the complete study: Samples from collaborators originated in the United States, Italy and Spain and spanned both the acute and convalescent phases of COVID-19. The material from the prospective study consisted of cDNA or gDNA derived from T cells, B-cell-depleted T cells, or PBMCs. Subjects who had been exposed to COVID-19, were actively infected with it, or had recovered from it provided the deeply sampled blood TCRbeta repertoires that made up the dataset. A freely available public database, intended as a resource for researchers studying the immune response to SARS-CoV-2, is where the repertoires were released. The samples were drawn from two sources: the first 160 participants of the ongoing ImmuneRACE study, and about 1,300 subjects contributed by 6 global collaborators. Nearly every sample came with metadata listing a de-identified subject ID, COVID-19 status, age in years and sex. Where HLA class I and class II types were available, the types were taken from metadata supplied by the sample provider, not from assay-based typing. Study-level results and caveats: The amount of clinical and demographic metadata varied by source and participant and was provided uncurated.

The immunoSEQ Assay, a bias-controlled multiplex PCR, was used to amplify TCRbeta CDR3 regions from genomic DNA. The study's own analysis went as follows. The number of nucleated cells in each sample was estimated from the amplification of reference gene primers within the assay. Sequence reads were collapsed and filtered to measure the absolute abundance of every unique TCRbeta CDR3 rearrangement. For each sample, productive Simpson clonality was calculated as the square root of Simpson's diversity index across productive rearrangements. In its TCRdb copy, this immuneACCESS table keeps in-frame sequences only and misses some clones. Where compared with another copy, unresolved V genes explain less than half of these, and the others have no known cause. V, J and clone size are those of that table, while D and trimming were read from the DNA. The sample records about 320,000 clones, about 82% of which are singletons. Approximately 7.6% of the sample comes from the top ten.

The collaborating institutions used their own protocols to collect whole blood in K2EDTA tubes. For TCRbeta analysis, collaborators shipped samples as frozen whole blood, isolated PBMCs, or DNA extracted from either of those sample types. The TCR sequence derives from a human donor in a cohort sampled during active COVID-19. The chain is assembled from TRBV24-1 and TRBJ2-3; a confident D gene designation cannot be given. Sample: peripheral blood. DNA sequence: TGTGCCACCAGTCGGCAGGGCACAGATACGCAGTATTTT. Its protein is CATSRQGTDTQYF.